These 9 T cell receptor beta chains were all obtained from the same sample, sequenced in a study of cytomegalovirus exposure and HLA in healthy donors. Primers for the PCR totalled 60 Vbeta and 13 Jbeta. Produced via immunoSEQ multiplex PCR; TCRdb's table is partial and in-frame only. The sample lists 120,000 or so clones; 79% were seen once. Input material: PBMCs. These receptors came from a man younger than 35 in good health and CMV-seronegative.

V and J are TRBV11-3 and TRBJ1-1, with 7 bases identical to TRBD1. The V segment lost 5 bases and the J segment 11 bases; nucleotides outside the gene matches: 11. The length of the CDR3 is 13 residues. The germline V gene has CDR1 SGHNT and CDR2 YENEEA. The DNA for the CDR3 is TGTGCCAGCAGCCCGGACAGGCCGCGAGGGGCTTTCTTT. Translation gives CASSPDRPRGAFF.

V gene TRBV28 combines with J gene TRBJ1-5, with 9 bases fitting TRBD1. Germline trimming cut 7 bases from V and 2 bases from J; bases unmatched to any gene: 6. CDR3 length: 15 amino acids. Per the germline V gene, CDR1 is MDHEN and CDR2 is SYDVKM. The CDR3 reads CASTTQGAGNQPQHF. DNA of the CDR3: TGTGCCAGCACTACACAGGGGGCAGGCAATCAGCCCCAGCATTTT.

This clone was recorded only once. The genes are TRBV6-5 and TRBJ2-7; 7 positions match TRBD2. V lost 6 bases, J lost 1 base, and 9 bases stayed unmatched. The CDR3 extends over 15 amino acids. The germline gives CDR1 MNHEY, CDR2 SVGAGI. This chain's CDR3 is CASRTLAVPSYEQYV. Here the CDR3 DNA reads TGTGCCAGCAGAACCCTAGCGGTCCCTTCCTACGAGCAGTACGTC.

The CDR3 nucleotides read TGTGCCAGCAGTTTCGTTGAGGGGGCCTACGAGCAGTACTTC. Residues: CASSFVEGAYEQYF. This chain joins TRBV28 and TRBJ2-7; maybe TRBD1 (6 bases). This CDR3 contains 14 residues. Trimming stripped 3 bases from V and 2 bases from J, with 11 bases between. Germline CDR1 and CDR2: MDHEN and SYDVKM. Combining the CDR3 with reference TRBV28 and TRBJ2-7 gives the whole variable domain DVKVTQSSRYLVKRTGEKVFLECVQDMDHENMFWYRQDPGLGLRLIYFSYDVKMKEKGDIPEGYSVSREKKERFSLILESASTNQTSMYLCASSFVEGAYEQYFGPGTRLTVT.

This clone appeared once. The chain is built from TRBV5-1 and TRBJ2-7; 8 nucleotides align to TRBD2. V gave up 3 bases and J gave up 3 bases; unmatched junction bases: 11. Looked up from germline, CDR1 is SGHRS and CDR2 is YFSETQ. The CDR3 has 16 residues. CDR3 protein: CASSSLIAGGHYEQYF. CDR3 bases: TGCGCCAGCAGCTCCCTTATTGCGGGAGGACACTACGAGCAGTACTTC.

The V and J genes are TRBV19 and TRBJ1-3, with unresolved D. V shed 3 bases and J shed 7 bases, with 7 bases lying between them. The CDR3 loop spans 12 amino acids. Germline values: CDR1 LNHDA, CDR2 SQIVND (reference sequence). The CDR3 sequence: CASSIPHNTIYF. The DNA of the CDR3 is TGTGCCAGTAGTATCCCCCATAACACCATATATTTT.

This clone showed up just once. The gene calls are TRBV28 and TRBJ2-1; TRBD2 agrees at 7 bases. The germline CDR1 and CDR2 sequences are MDHEN and SYDVKM. Germline trimming cut 2 bases from V and 6 bases from J; bases unmatched to any gene: 7. This CDR3 is built from 15 residues. This CDR3 is CASSLPLGGGNEQFF. CDR3 sequence (DNA): TGTGCCAGCAGTTTACCCCTTGGGGGGGGCAATGAGCAGTTCTTC. Full variable domain (remainder filled in from reference TRBV28 and TRBJ2-1): DVKVTQSSRYLVKRTGEKVFLECVQDMDHENMFWYRQDPGLGLRLIYFSYDVKMKEKGDIPEGYSVSREKKERFSLILESASTNQTSMYLCASSLPLGGGNEQFFGPGTRLTVL.

The chain couples TRBV7-9 to TRBJ2-5, with TRBD2 matching 10 bases. J gave up 5 bases and V 1 base, and 4 bases lay outside the gene matches. The length of the CDR3 is 15 residues. Germline V gene data show CDR1 as SEHNR and CDR2 as FQNEAQ (reference sequence). CDR3 sequence: CASSLVGAGGETQYF. The CDR3 DNA reads TGTGCCAGCAGCTTAGTAGGAGCGGGAGGGGAGACCCAGTACTTC.

In its sample, this clone was seen once. V and J are TRBV30 and TRBJ1-6, with a weak D call TRBD1 (6 bases). Germline-derived CDR1 and CDR2 are GTSNPN and SVGIG (reference sequence). The CDR3 consists of 14 residues. Trimming left V 5 bases short and J 6 bases short, with 14 bases between. In nucleotides, the CDR3 is TGTGCCTGGGGTACAGGGTTGGTTAATTCACCCCTCCACTTT. Translation gives CAWGTGLVNSPLHF.